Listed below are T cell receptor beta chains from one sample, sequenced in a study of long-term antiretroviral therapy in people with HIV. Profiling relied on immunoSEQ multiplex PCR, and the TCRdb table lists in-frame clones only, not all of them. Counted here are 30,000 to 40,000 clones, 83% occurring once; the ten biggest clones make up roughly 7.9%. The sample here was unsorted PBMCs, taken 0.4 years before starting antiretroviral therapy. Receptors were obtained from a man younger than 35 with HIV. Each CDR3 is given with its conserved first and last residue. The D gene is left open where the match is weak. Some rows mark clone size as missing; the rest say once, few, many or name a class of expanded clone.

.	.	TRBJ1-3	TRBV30	TGTGCCTGGAGTCCAAGGGCCCTCTTCTCTGGAAACACCATATATTTT	CAWSPRALFSGNTIYF
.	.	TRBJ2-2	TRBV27	TGTGCCAGCTCCTCAAGGGCTAGGCAGGGGAACACCGGGGAGCTGTTTTTT	CASSSRARQGNTGELFF
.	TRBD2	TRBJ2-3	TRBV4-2	TGTGCCAGCAGCCGGACTAGCGGATACACAGATACGCAGTATTTT	CASSRTSGYTDTQYF
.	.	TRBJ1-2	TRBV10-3	TGTGCCATCAGGCCGGGGCAGGGTGTAGACTATGGCTACACCTTC	CAIRPGQGVDYGYTF
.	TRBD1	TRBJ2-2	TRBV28	TGTGCCAGCAGTCCTGGGACAGCGAACACCGGGGAGCTGTTTTTT	CASSPGTANTGELFF
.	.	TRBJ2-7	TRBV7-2	TGTGCCAGCAGCTTATCGCCGGTGGTCTACGAGCAGTACTTC	CASSLSPVVYEQYF
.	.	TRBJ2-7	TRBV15	TGTGCCACCAGCCCTCAGTTCGCACAGCCCGCCTACGAGCAGTACTTC	CATSPQFAQPAYEQYF
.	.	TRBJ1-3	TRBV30	TGTGCCTGGGCTGATGGAAACACCATATATTTT	CAWADGNTIYF
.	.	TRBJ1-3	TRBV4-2	TGTGCCAGCAGCCAAGGTCAGGCTGGAAACACCATATATTTT	CASSQGQAGNTIYF
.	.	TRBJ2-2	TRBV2	TGTGCCAGCAGCTTAGAATTAGCGGCGACCGGGGAGCTGTTTTTT	CASSLELAATGELFF
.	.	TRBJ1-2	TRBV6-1	TGTGCCAGCAGTGAACCAATACCGCTCTATGGCTACACCTTC	CASSEPIPLYGYTF
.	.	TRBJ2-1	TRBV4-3	TGCGCCAGCAGGATACAGGGAGGTCCCTTAAATGAGCAGTTCTTC	CASRIQGGPLNEQFF
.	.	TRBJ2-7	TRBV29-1	TGCAGCGTTACAGCTACCTACGAGCAGTACTTC	CSVTATYEQYF
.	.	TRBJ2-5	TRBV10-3	TGTGCCATCAGTGGACAGGAAGAGACCCAGTACTTC	CAISGQEETQYF
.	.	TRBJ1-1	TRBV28	TGTGCCAGCAGTTCCAGGGTCGAAGCTTTCTTT	CASSSRVEAFF
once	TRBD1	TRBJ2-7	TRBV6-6	TGTGCCAGCAGTTACTCAGGGGACAGGGGCTCCTACGAGCAGTACTTC	CASSYSGDRGSYEQYF
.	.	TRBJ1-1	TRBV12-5	TGTGCTAGTGGTCCACCCTTGATAGCTTTCTTT	CASGPPLIAFF
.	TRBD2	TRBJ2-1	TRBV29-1	TGCAGCGGAGGGACACTAGCGGGGTCCTACAATGAGCAGTTCTTC	CSGGTLAGSYNEQFF
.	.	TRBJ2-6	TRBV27	TGTGCCAGCAGTCTACGTTTACCTGGGGCCAACGTCCTGACTTTC	CASSLRLPGANVLTF
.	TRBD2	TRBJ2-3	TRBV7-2	TGTGCCAGCAGCACCATAGCGGGGGCCACAGATACGCAGTATTTT	CASSTIAGATDTQYF
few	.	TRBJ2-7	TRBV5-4	TGTGCCAGCAGCCGAGACGGCATCAGCTCCTACGAGCAGTACTTC	CASSRDGISSYEQYF
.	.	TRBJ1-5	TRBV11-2	TGTGCCAGCAGCTACGTCGGACAGAGCAATCAGCCCCAGCATTTT	CASSYVGQSNQPQHF
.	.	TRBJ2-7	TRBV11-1	TGTGCCAGCAGCTTAGTGTTGGGGGGCGAGCAGTACTTC	CASSLVLGGEQYF
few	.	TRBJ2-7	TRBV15	TGTGCCACCAGCAGAGGTACTAGTGTCTACGAGCAGTACTTC	CATSRGTSVYEQYF
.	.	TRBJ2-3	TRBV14	TGTGCCAGCAGCCAAGGACTGCGGGATACGCAGTATTTT	CASSQGLRDTQYF
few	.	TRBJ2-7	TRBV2	TGTGCCAGCAGAGGAGCCAGGGAGCAGTACTTC	CASRGAREQYF
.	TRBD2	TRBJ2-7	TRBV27	TGTGCCAGCAGTTTTTCCGGGAGGGAGAGTGAGCAGTACTTC	CASSFSGRESEQYF
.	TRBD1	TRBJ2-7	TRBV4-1	TGCGCCAGCAGCCAAGATCAGTGGGACAGTAGTGCATACGAGCAGTACTTC	CASSQDQWDSSAYEQYF
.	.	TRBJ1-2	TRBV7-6	TGTGCCAGCAGCTTACAGTACGGGGGTGGCTACACCTTC	CASSLQYGGGYTF
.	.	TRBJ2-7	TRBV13	TGTGCCAGCAGCTCCTCCAACTACGAGCAGTACTTC	CASSSSNYEQYF
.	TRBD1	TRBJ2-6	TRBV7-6	TGTGCCAGCAGCTTAGAGGGGACAGACTCTGGGGCCAACGTCCTGACTTTC	CASSLEGTDSGANVLTF